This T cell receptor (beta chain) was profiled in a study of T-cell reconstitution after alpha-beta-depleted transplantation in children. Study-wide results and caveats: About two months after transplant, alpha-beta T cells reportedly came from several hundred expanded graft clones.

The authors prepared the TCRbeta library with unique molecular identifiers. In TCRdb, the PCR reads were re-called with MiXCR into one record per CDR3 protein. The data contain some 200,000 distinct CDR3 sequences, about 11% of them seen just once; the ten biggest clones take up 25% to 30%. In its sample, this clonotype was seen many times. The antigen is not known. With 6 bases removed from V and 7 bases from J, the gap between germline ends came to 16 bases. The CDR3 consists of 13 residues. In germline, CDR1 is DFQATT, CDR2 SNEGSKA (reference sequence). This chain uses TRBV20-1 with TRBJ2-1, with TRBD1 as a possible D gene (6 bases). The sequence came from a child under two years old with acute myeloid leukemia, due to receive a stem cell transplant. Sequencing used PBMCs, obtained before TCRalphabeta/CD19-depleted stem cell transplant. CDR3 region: CSAWDTRANEQFF. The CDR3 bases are TGCAGTGCCTGGGACACCCGCGCTAATGAGCAGTTCTTC.